This T cell receptor beta chain was retrieved from a study of cytomegalovirus exposure and HLA in healthy donors. Healthy individuals who donated bone marrow served as the donors. V dropped 1 base and J dropped 3 bases, with 13 bases sitting between them. This CDR3 spans 15 amino acids. Per the germline V gene, CDR1 is GTSNPN and CDR2 is SVGIG (reference sequence). 60 Vbeta and 13 Jbeta primers were used in PCR. The table came from immunoSEQ multiplex PCR; TCRdb's copy has only in-frame clones and leaves some out. The sample has around 220,000 clones; roughly four fifths are singletons. The source of this sequence is a girl under 18 in good health and CMV-seronegative. Input material: PBMCs. This sequence joins TRBV30 and TRBJ1-5; maybe TRBD1 (6 bases). In nucleotides, the CDR3 is TGTGCCTGGAGTGGCCGGACAGCATTCAATCAGCCCCAGCATTTT. Translated: CAWSGRTAFNQPQHF.